Below, 23 T cell receptor beta chains from the same sample are listed, as sequenced in a study of a mutant IDH1 vaccine in newly diagnosed glioma (dated by TCRdb to the early 2020s). The library was obtained by the immunoSEQ multiplex PCR assay. The table comes from immuneACCESS by way of TCRdb, which keeps in-frame sequences with V and J called. Part of the clones is missing from these tables; in studies checked, under half for an unresolved V gene and the rest for unknown reasons. For this sample there are some 46,000 clones; around 94% appear just once. The ten most abundant clones make up 2% to 2.5% of the sample. The time point label here, explained by the study, means: week 35, safety follow-up. Each vaccine dose was 300 ug of a 20-mer mutant IDH1 peptide in Montanide, given subcutaneously with topical imiquimod. The antigens of these receptors remain unknown. Sequenced material: PBMCs, taken from a glioma patient whose treatment included an IDH1 peptide vaccine. The receptors derive from a man in his forties or fifties with glioma.

The chain recombines TRBV7-2 with TRBJ1-6; D gene ambiguous. The CDR3 loop spans 15 amino acids. Germline V CDR1 and CDR2: SGHTA, FQGNSA. The V end was cut by 1 base, the J end by 1 base, with 5 bases between. CDR3 DNA sequence: TGTGCCAGCAGCTTAGATGGATCCTATAATTCACCCCTCCACTTT. This sequence encodes CASSLDGSYNSPLHF.

J is TRBJ1-2 and V is TRBV7-9, with 8 nucleotides matching TRBD1. The CDR3 runs 13 residues. Trimming cost V 5 bases and J 8 bases; bases outside gene matches: 7. CDR1 is SEHNR and CDR2 is FQNEAQ in the germline V gene (reference sequence). In DNA form, the CDR3 reads TGTGCCAGCAGCAATCAGGGGGCTGTCGGCTACACCTTC. This codes for CASSNQGAVGYTF.

The chain combines TRBV19 with TRBJ2-3, with D maybe TRBD1 (5 bases). Germline V gives CDR1 LNHDA, CDR2 SQIVND (reference sequence). V dropped 5 bases and J dropped 3 bases, with 9 bases sitting between them. This CDR3 region has 13 residues. The CDR3 DNA is TGTGCCAGTAGTTGGCAGGGAACAGATACGCAGTATTTT. This encodes CASSWQGTDTQYF.

The V call is TRBV9, the J call TRBJ2-6; no clear D. V lost 7 bases to trimming and J lost 3 bases, with 14 bases between them. Germline values: CDR1 SGDLS, CDR2 YYNGEE. The CDR3 loop spans 15 amino acids. CDR3 nucleotide sequence: TGTGCCAGCGCGCTCGCAGGAGTTGGGGCCAACGTCCTGACTTTC. This translates into CASALAGVGANVLTF.

This clone came up a few times. V is TRBV5-4 and J is TRBJ2-5, with TRBD2 matching over 15 bases. The V segment lost 4 bases and the J segment 9 bases; nucleotides outside the gene matches: 7. This CDR3 spans 15 amino acids. Germline assignment: CDR1 SGHNT and CDR2 YYREEE (reference sequence). The CDR3 DNA follows: TGTGCCAGCAGCACCCGGACTAGCGGGAGGGCGTCCCAGTACTTC. It codes for CASSTRTSGRASQYF.

The chain links TRBV19 to TRBJ1-2; 12 positions agree with TRBD1. Germline-derived CDR1 and CDR2 are LNHDA and SQIVND (reference sequence). The CDR3 runs to 15 residues. V trimming: 4 bases; J trimming: 8 bases; junction bases outside the gene matches: 8. CDR3 in amino acids: CASSTGTGGRRGYTF. The CDR3 DNA reads TGTGCCAGTAGTACCGGGACAGGGGGCCGCAGAGGCTACACCTTC.

V gene TRBV7-2 combines with J gene TRBJ1-6; tentatively, D is TRBD1 (6 bases). The germline V gene has CDR1 SGHTA and CDR2 FQGNSA. CDR3 length: 14 residues. The V end was cut by 5 bases, the J end by 7 bases, with 12 bases between. The CDR3 DNA reads as TGTGCCAGCAGCGCGGGACATACGAATTCACCCCTCCACTTT. Translated, it gives CASSAGHTNSPLHF. Full variable domain (rest looked up from reference TRBV7-2 and TRBJ1-6): GAGVSQSPSNKVTEKGKDVELRCDPISGHTALYWYRQSLGQGLEFLIYFQGNSAPDKSGLPSDRFSAERTGGSVSTLTIQRTQQEDSAVYLCASSAGHTNSPLHFGNGTRLTVT.

The chain uses TRBV9 and TRBJ2-1; D is perhaps TRBD2 (6 bases). V was clipped by 6 bases and J by 2 bases, with 15 bases between them. The CDR3 totals 15 residues. Germline V lookup: CDR1 SGDLS, CDR2 YYNGEE. CDR3 sequence: CASTGTPSAYNEQFF. CDR3 nucleotides: TGTGCCAGCACCGGGACGCCTAGCGCCTACAATGAGCAGTTCTTC. The whole variable domain, filled in from reference TRBV9 and TRBJ2-1, reads DSGVTQTPKHLITATGQRVTLRCSPRSGDLSVYWYQQSLDQGLQFLIQYYNGEERAKGNILERFSAQQFPDLHSELNLSSLELGDSALYFCASTGTPSAYNEQFFGPGTRLTVL.

V is TRBV30 and J is TRBJ2-7, with D possibly matching TRBD1 (5 bases). The CDR3 is made up of 12 amino acids. The germline V gene has CDR1 GTSNPN and CDR2 SVGIG (reference sequence). Trimming pared 0 bases from V and 6 bases from J, leaving 9 bases between. The CDR3 spells CAWSVQAREQYF. CDR3 coding DNA: TGTGCCTGGAGTGTACAGGCCCGCGAGCAGTACTTC.

This chain connects TRBV5-1 to TRBJ2-7; 14 bases map to TRBD2. V dropped 0 bases and J dropped 3; count of bases not matched to a gene: 11. This CDR3 comprises 19 residues. Germline lookup yields CDR1 SGHRS and CDR2 YFSETQ. The chain's CDR3 is CASSLGGRTSGGLSYEQYF. Here the CDR3 DNA reads TGCGCCAGCAGCTTGGGGGGCCGGACTAGCGGGGGGCTGAGCTACGAGCAGTACTTC.

V gene TRBV10-3 combines with J gene TRBJ2-7; D may be TRBD2 (6 bases). The germline V and J ends were trimmed by 0 bases and 8 bases, with 17 bases remaining between them. CDR1 and CDR2 from the germline V gene are ENHRY and SYGVKD. The CDR3 covers 15 residues. The CDR3 nucleotides are TGTGCCATCAGTGAGTCGGGTCCGCCCCGGGGGAAGCAGTACTTC. The encoded protein is CAISESGPPRGKQYF.

The chain combines TRBV27 with TRBJ1-1, with D uncertain. Germline V gene data show CDR1 as MNHEY and CDR2 as SMNVEV (reference sequence). Trimming left V 7 bases short and J 1 base short, with 10 bases between. The CDR3 has 13 amino acids. The CDR3 loop reads CASIGRTNTEAFF. The CDR3 bases are TGTGCCAGCATAGGTCGGACGAACACTGAAGCTTTCTTT.

This clone is a singleton in its sample. The rearrangement joins TRBV27 to TRBJ2-2, with D tentatively TRBD1 (6 bases). V was trimmed by 5 bases and J by 2 bases, leaving 12 bases between them. CDR1 MNHEY and CDR2 SMNVEV come from the germline V gene (reference sequence). The CDR3 spans 15 residues. The CDR3: CASSPRGPNTGELFF. The CDR3 coding sequence is TGTGCCAGCAGTCCCAGGGGCCCCAACACCGGGGAGCTGTTTTTT.

This clone showed up just a few times. The chain couples TRBV7-8 to TRBJ2-3; D tentatively reads TRBD1 or TRBD2 (6 bases each). Trimming removed 8 bases at V and 0 bases at J, with 12 bases between. This CDR3 comprises 14 residues. Germline-derived CDR1 and CDR2 are SGHVS and FQNEAQ. The CDR3 DNA follows: TGTGCCAGCGAAAAGGGGGGTAGCACAGATACGCAGTATTTT. It encodes CASEKGGSTDTQYF.

The chain has TRBV5-4 and TRBJ1-2; TRBD1 matches at 7 bases. J was trimmed by 3 bases and V by 0 bases; bases with no gene match: 2. In germline, CDR1 is SGHNT, CDR2 YYREEE (reference sequence). The CDR3 loop spans 14 amino acids. The CDR3 nucleotides read TGTGCCAGCAGCTTGGTCACAGGGGACTATGGCTACACCTTC. Translating gives CASSLVTGDYGYTF. Together with reference TRBV5-4 and TRBJ1-2, the CDR3 gives the full variable domain: ETGVTQSPTHLIKTRGQQVTLRCSSQSGHNTVSWYQQALGQGPQFIFQYYREEENGRGNFPPRFSGLQFPNYSSELNVNALELDDSALYLCASSLVTGDYGYTFGSGTRLTVV.

This chain uses TRBV4-1 with TRBJ1-1; D is unclear. The CDR3 consists of 16 residues. In germline, CDR1 is MGHRA, CDR2 YSYEKL. V lost 2 bases and J lost 2, with 15 bases in between. The CDR3 coding sequence is TGCGCCAGCAGCCAACCCACTAGACAACTTAACACTGAAGCTTTCTTT. The encoded protein is CASSQPTRQLNTEAFF.

V gene TRBV9 combines with J gene TRBJ2-3; D is uncertain. The CDR3 has 15 residues. Trimming stripped 4 bases from V and 6 bases from J, with 18 bases between. Germline V CDR1 and CDR2: SGDLS, YYNGEE. The CDR3 here is CASSLPGQARDTQYF. CDR3 DNA sequence: TGTGCCAGCAGCCTCCCTGGGCAGGCGAGGGATACGCAGTATTTT.

The chain uses TRBV30 and TRBJ1-4; D possibly corresponds to TRBD1 (5 bases). This CDR3 is built from 11 residues. Trimming removed 2 bases at V and 9 bases at J, with 7 bases between. Per the germline V gene, CDR1 is GTSNPN and CDR2 is SVGIG (reference sequence). CDR3 in DNA: TGTGCCTGGAGTACGGGACAAAAACTGTTTTTT. Residues: CAWSTGQKLFF.

The rearrangement joins TRBV30 to TRBJ2-1; D assignment may be TRBD1 or TRBD2 (5 bases each). Germline-derived CDR1 and CDR2 are GTSNPN and SVGIG (reference sequence). CDR3 size: 14 residues. Trimming took off 2 bases at V and 0 bases at J, with 8 bases between the two ends. DNA for the CDR3: TGTGCCTGGAGTATGGGGGTCTCCTACAATGAGCAGTTCTTC. Translation gives CAWSMGVSYNEQFF.

The V gene is TRBV7-2, the J gene TRBJ2-7; maybe TRBD2 (6 bases). Germline lookup yields CDR1 SGHTA and CDR2 FQGNSA. There are 13 residues in the CDR3. Trimming took 1 base from V and 7 from J, leaving 11 bases between them. CDR3 nucleotides: TGTGCCAGCAGCTTAGTCGGGGGTAGGGAGCAGTACTTC. It encodes CASSLVGGREQYF.

This clone showed up just once. V and J are TRBV28 and TRBJ2-2; the D gene is possibly TRBD2 (6 bases). The germline CDR1 and CDR2 sequences are MDHEN and SYDVKM. V lost 5 bases to trimming and J lost 5 bases, with 9 bases between them. CDR3 length: 13 amino acids. In DNA form, the CDR3 reads TGTGCCAGCAGTGGTGGGGGGACCGGGGAGCTGTTTTTT. This encodes CASSGGGTGELFF. The entire variable domain, with the rest obtained from reference TRBV28 and TRBJ2-2, is as follows: DVKVTQSSRYLVKRTGEKVFLECVQDMDHENMFWYRQDPGLGLRLIYFSYDVKMKEKGDIPEGYSVSREKKERFSLILESASTNQTSMYLCASSGGGTGELFFGEGSRLTVL.

The chain links TRBV18 to TRBJ2-6; possibly TRBD1 or TRBD2 for D (6 bases each). V lost 7 bases, J lost 2 bases, and 9 bases lay in between. CDR3 size: 14 residues. Germline CDR1 KGHSH, CDR2 LQKENI. The CDR3 spells CASFRGPGANVLTF. CDR3 DNA sequence: TGTGCCAGCTTCCGGGGGCCTGGGGCCAACGTCCTGACTTTC.

The rearrangement joins TRBV19 to TRBJ1-1; D not resolved. The ends were cut back, 7 bases at V and 0 bases at J, with 12 bases in the middle. The CDR3 totals 14 residues. Per germline, CDR1 LNHDA and CDR2 SQIVND (reference sequence). The CDR3 reads CASNSGFMNTEAFF. Written as DNA, the CDR3 is TGTGCCAGTAATTCGGGGTTCATGAACACTGAAGCTTTCTTT.